A single sample gave rise to the 20 T cell receptor beta chains below, sequenced in a study of graft-versus-host responses after intestinal transplantation. These TCRs' antigens remain unknown. The method was immunoSEQ multiplex PCR; TCRdb's version includes in-frame clones alone and lacks a portion of them. The sample lists around 110,000 clones, more than 80% occurring once. Material: unstimulated CD4+ T cells sorted from spleen or lymph node cells, obtained before transplant. Every receptor here comes from a human donor who was the organ donor for an intestinal transplant.

This clone was seen once. This chain uses TRBV2 with TRBJ2-7; D is unresolved. V gave up 1 base and J gave up 2 bases, with 6 bases separating them. There are 13 residues in the CDR3. Germline V gene data show CDR1 as SNHLY and CDR2 as FYNNEI. The CDR3 is CASSEDLPYEQYF. The CDR3 nucleotides are TGTGCCAGCAGTGAAGACTTACCCTACGAGCAGTACTTC.

The rearrangement links TRBV19 to TRBJ2-1; no clear D gene. V was clipped by 5 bases and J by 13 bases, with 24 bases between them. Germline V gene sequence: CDR1 LNHDA, CDR2 SQIVND (reference sequence). The CDR3 contains 15 residues. DNA for the CDR3: TGTGCCAGTAGTCAGGTTCACATCCGTGAAGGGCTACAGTTCTTC. This gives the protein CASSQVHIREGLQFF.

The chain carries TRBV5-4 and TRBJ2-4; D is uncertain. Germline CDR1 and CDR2: SGHNT and YYREEE (reference sequence). The CDR3 totals 16 residues. Trimming shortened V by 2 bases and J by 0 bases, and 12 bases separated the two germline ends. Written as DNA, the CDR3 is TGTGCCAGCAGCTTACAGTCATCACTAGCCAAAAACATTCAGTACTTC. It yields the protein CASSLQSSLAKNIQYF.

V gene TRBV5-6 combines with J gene TRBJ2-7, with D possibly TRBD2 on 6 matching bases. CDR1 SGHDT and CDR2 YYEEEE come from the germline V gene. CDR3 length equals 15 residues. With 0 bases removed from V and 0 bases from J, the gap between germline ends came to 10 bases. CDR3 residues: CASSLGLGGSYEQYF. Written as DNA, the CDR3 is TGTGCCAGCAGCTTGGGACTCGGGGGCTCCTACGAGCAGTACTTC.

Only one count was recorded for this clone. V gene TRBV18 combines with J gene TRBJ1-5; no reliable D call. Germline CDR1 is KGHSH and CDR2 is LQKENI. V was trimmed by 2 bases and J by 5 bases, leaving 7 bases between them. The CDR3 runs to 13 residues. The DNA of the CDR3 is TGTGCCAGCTCACCAGCTGGAGATCAGCCCCAGCATTTT. This translates into CASSPAGDQPQHF.

This chain uses TRBV6-5 with TRBJ1-3; D may be TRBD1 (6 bases). Germline CDR1 reads MNHEY; CDR2 reads SVGAGI. V was clipped by 6 bases and J by 2 bases, with 14 bases between them. The CDR3 contains 15 residues. CDR3 in amino acids: CASSSQGSAGNTIYF. CDR3 in DNA: TGTGCCAGCAGCTCTCAGGGGTCAGCTGGAAACACCATATATTTT.

This chain uses TRBV27 with TRBJ2-1, with 8 nucleotides matching TRBD2. Germline CDR1 and CDR2: MNHEY and SMNVEV (reference sequence). Trimming cost V 5 bases and J 4 bases; bases outside gene matches: 1. This CDR3 comprises 13 residues. As DNA, the CDR3 is TGTGCCAGCAGTCAGCGGGAGTACAATGAGCAGTTCTTC. This gives the protein CASSQREYNEQFF.

The gene calls are TRBV5-5 and TRBJ1-5; D possibly corresponds to TRBD1 (6 bases). Germline CDR1 SGHKS, CDR2 YYEKEE (reference sequence). V was cut by 2 bases and J by 5 bases, with 11 bases left in between. The CDR3 contains 14 residues. The CDR3 region has the DNA TGTGCCAGCAGCTTCCAACCAGGGGATCAGCCCCAGCATTTT. Translation gives CASSFQPGDQPQHF.

The J gene is TRBJ2-3, the V gene TRBV4-1; 11 bases map to TRBD2. V lost 2 bases to trimming and J lost 3 bases; unmatched junction nucleotides: 1. The CDR3 covers 15 residues. Germline V CDR1 and CDR2: MGHRA, YSYEKL. The CDR3, as DNA: TGCGCCAGCAGCCAAAGGACTAGCGGGACAGATACGCAGTATTTT. It is translated as CASSQRTSGTDTQYF.

V and J are TRBV14 and TRBJ1-2; 8 bases match TRBD1. Per germline, CDR1 SGHDN and CDR2 FVKESK. The length of the CDR3 is 14 residues. The V gene end was trimmed by 4 bases and the J gene end by 8 bases; junction bases not matched to a gene: 9. The CDR3 DNA reads TGTGCCAGCAGCCGCGGACAGGGTTCTGGGGGCTACACCTTC. This encodes CASSRGQGSGGYTF.

The chain combines TRBV12-5 with TRBJ2-3; possibly TRBD1 for D (5 bases). V was clipped by 0 bases and J by 0 bases, with 13 bases between them. CDR3 length equals 17 residues. Germline V gene lookup returns CDR1 LGHNT and CDR2 FRNRAP. This chain's CDR3 is CASGLVFQGTSTDTQYF. The CDR3 DNA follows: TGTGCTAGTGGTTTGGTATTTCAGGGTACTAGCACAGATACGCAGTATTTT.

V and J are TRBV28 and TRBJ2-7; TRBD2 agrees at 8 bases. V trimming: 2 bases; J trimming: 5 bases; junction bases outside the gene matches: 8. Germline V CDR1 and CDR2: MDHEN, SYDVKM. The CDR3 is 15 residues long. CDR3 in amino acids: CASSLGAGGSHEQYF. The CDR3 coding sequence is TGTGCCAGCAGTTTAGGGGCGGGAGGATCCCACGAGCAGTACTTC.

Written as DNA, the CDR3 is TGTGCCAGCAGCTTACTCCCCACGGAGCAGTACTTC. Its protein product is CASSLLPTEQYF. V is TRBV7-9 and J is TRBJ2-7; D is unresolved. The V gene's germline CDR1 is SEHNR and CDR2 FQNEAQ (reference sequence). The CDR3 contains 12 residues. The V gene lost 2 bases and the J gene lost 7 bases, with 9 bases spanning the gap. Complete variable domain (other parts from reference TRBV7-9 and TRBJ2-7): DTGVSQNPRHKITKRGQNVTFRCDPISEHNRLYWYRQTLGQGPEFLTYFQNEAQLEKSRLLSDRFSAERPKGSFSTLEIQRTEQGDSAMYLCASSLLPTEQYFGPGTRLTVT.

V gene TRBV5-4 combines with J gene TRBJ2-3; D may be TRBD2 (5 bases). Trimming took off 0 bases at V and 2 bases at J, with 10 bases between the two ends. Germline V gene data show CDR1 as SGHNT and CDR2 as YYREEE (reference sequence). This CDR3 has 15 residues. The CDR3 coding sequence is TGTGCCAGCAGCTTGGGTGGGGAGAACACAGATACGCAGTATTTT. Protein: CASSLGGENTDTQYF. Combining the CDR3 with reference TRBV5-4 and TRBJ2-3 gives the whole variable domain ETGVTQSPTHLIKTRGQQVTLRCSSQSGHNTVSWYQQALGQGPQFIFQYYREEENGRGNFPPRFSGLQFPNYSSELNVNALELDDSALYLCASSLGGENTDTQYFGPGTRLTVL.

This CDR3 reads CASTAGGGSYEQYF. The CDR3 DNA reads as TGTGCCAGTACTGCAGGGGGGGGCTCCTACGAGCAGTACTTC. The chain recombines TRBV19 with TRBJ2-7, with D perhaps assigned TRBD1 or TRBD2 (7 bases each). V was pared by 7 bases and J by 0 bases, with 13 bases between. The CDR3 totals 14 residues. The germline gives CDR1 LNHDA, CDR2 SQIVND (reference sequence).

This chain connects TRBV25-1 to TRBJ1-4; TRBD1 is a possible D gene (5 bases). The V gene lost 3 bases and the J gene lost 2 bases, with 19 bases spanning the gap. The CDR3 covers 18 residues. The germline gives CDR1 MGHDK, CDR2 SYGVNS. CDR3 sequence: CASSEGQGGRLTNEKLFF. The CDR3 DNA reads as TGTGCCAGCAGTGAGGGTCAGGGAGGGCGGCTTACTAATGAAAAACTGTTTTTT.

The chain employs TRBV4-1 and TRBJ1-2; unclear D gene. Between the trimmed V and J ends, which lost 1 base and 5 bases, there was a span of 8 bases. Germline assignment: CDR1 MGHRA and CDR2 YSYEKL. This CDR3 spans 13 amino acids. In nucleotides, the CDR3 is TGCGCCAGCAGCCAAGTGCGGTCTTATGGCTACACCTTC. It codes for CASSQVRSYGYTF.

This clone was observed a single time. The V and J genes are TRBV18 and TRBJ1-5, with a weak D call TRBD1 (5 bases). The CDR3 runs 16 residues. Germline assignment: CDR1 KGHSH and CDR2 LQKENI. The V end lost 6 bases, the J end lost 0 bases, and 15 bases lay between the germline ends. The CDR3 protein is CASSLKRQNSNQPQHF. The CDR3 coding sequence is TGTGCCAGCTCTCTTAAAAGACAGAATAGCAATCAGCCCCAGCATTTT. Full variable domain (outside the CDR3, taken from reference TRBV18 and TRBJ1-5): NAGVMQNPRHLVRRRGQEARLRCSPMKGHSHVYWYRQLPEEGLKFMVYLQKENIIDESGMPKERFSAEFPKEGPSILRIQQVVRGDSAAYFCASSLKRQNSNQPQHFGDGTRLSIL.

The chain combines TRBV7-9 with TRBJ1-2, with D uncertain. CDR1 is SEHNR, CDR2 FQNEAQ, per germline (reference sequence). The V end was cut by 2 bases, the J end by 3 bases, with 1 base between. There are 11 residues in the CDR3. The CDR3 sequence: CASSLHYGYTF. CDR3 nucleotide sequence: TGTGCCAGCAGCTTACACTATGGCTACACCTTC.

V usage is TRBV28 and J usage is TRBJ2-1, with 11 bases lining up with TRBD2. V was clipped by 8 bases and J by 5 bases; unmatched bases: 2. In germline, CDR1 is MDHEN, CDR2 SYDVKM. The CDR3 runs to 13 residues. The CDR3 region has the DNA TGTGCCAGCCAGGGACTAGCGGACAATGAGCAGTTCTTC. It encodes CASQGLADNEQFF. Drawing the rest from reference TRBV28 and TRBJ2-1, the complete variable domain is DVKVTQSSRYLVKRTGEKVFLECVQDMDHENMFWYRQDPGLGLRLIYFSYDVKMKEKGDIPEGYSVSREKKERFSLILESASTNQTSMYLCASQGLADNEQFFGPGTRLTVL.